Listed below are T cell receptor beta chains from one sample, sequenced in a study of shared clonotypes between healthy human individuals. Using immunoSEQ multiplex PCR, the repertoire was profiled, and TCRdb retains in-frame clones only, with some absent. Here the sample spans roughly 680,000 clones, roughly two thirds being singletons. The material sequenced was memory CD4+ T cells sorted from blood. These receptors all stem from a woman in her twenties or thirties in good health. Each CDR3 is given with its conserved first and last residue. A D gene is named only where the DNA matches it firmly. The size of a clone is reported for some rows only, either as once, few or many, or as a class for expanded clones.

clone_size j_call v_call d_call cdr3_aa cdr3_nt
- TRBJ2-1 TRBV2 TRBD2 CASSYIAGEQFF TGTGCCAGCAGTTATATAGCGGGAGAGCAGTTCTTC
- TRBJ2-3 TRBV5-1 TRBD1 CASSPTGVGTDTQYF TGCGCCAGCAGTCCTACAGGGGTTGGGACAGATACGCAGTATTTT
- TRBJ2-5 TRBV27 TRBD2 CASSLSLGEGTQYF TGTGCCAGCAGTTTATCTCTAGGGGAGGGGACCCAGTACTTC
- TRBJ1-1 TRBV27 TRBD1 CASSSIPGTGNTEAFF TGTGCCAGCAGTTCGATTCCCGGGACAGGGAACACTGAAGCTTTCTTT
many TRBJ2-1 TRBV2 - CASKRVLPDNEQFF TGTGCCAGCAAGAGAGTTTTGCCCGACAATGAGCAGTTCTTC
- TRBJ2-3 TRBV11-2 - CASSLVVDRIDTQYF TGTGCCAGCAGCTTAGTAGTAGATCGGATAGATACGCAGTATTTT
- TRBJ2-7 TRBV7-2 - CASSLRGAGLTYEQYF TGTGCCAGCAGCTTGAGGGGAGCGGGTTTAACCTACGAGCAGTACTTC
- TRBJ2-7 TRBV5-1 - CASNIGTRIDEQYF TGCGCCAGCAATATCGGGACAAGGATCGACGAGCAGTACTTC
once TRBJ1-4 TRBV6-5 TRBD1 CASSYSGQGGEKLFF TGTGCCAGCAGTTACTCGGGACAGGGTGGCGAAAAACTGTTTTTT
once TRBJ2-7 TRBV27 TRBD2 CASSWSGRPNEQYF TGTGCCAGCAGTTGGAGCGGGAGGCCCAACGAGCAGTACTTC
- TRBJ2-7 TRBV5-1 TRBD2 CASSASIAGGGEQYF TGCGCCAGCAGCGCCTCCATAGCGGGAGGCGGCGAGCAGTACTTC
- TRBJ2-5 TRBV7-6 TRBD2 CASSLLGAETSGEGGETQYF TGTGCCAGCAGCCTCTTGGGCGCCGAGACTAGCGGGGAAGGGGGAGAGACCCAGTACTTC
- TRBJ2-5 TRBV7-9 - CASSRTDQETQYF TGTGCCAGCTCCAGGACAGATCAAGAGACCCAGTACTTC
- TRBJ2-3 TRBV19 TRBD1 CASSRQGPDTQYF TGTGCCAGTAGTAGACAGGGCCCAGATACGCAGTATTTT
once TRBJ2-7 TRBV7-3 - CASSVRDGYEQYF TGTGCCAGCAGCGTCCGGGACGGATACGAGCAGTACTTC
- TRBJ2-1 TRBV27 TRBD2 CASSRAGTTYNEQFF TGTGCCAGCAGTCGAGCGGGAACCACCTACAATGAGCAGTTCTTC
- TRBJ2-7 TRBV6-1 - CASSGFDEQYF TGTGCCAGCAGTGGATTTGACGAGCAGTACTTC
few TRBJ2-3 TRBV10-1 TRBD2 CASRGGLSTDTQYF TGCGCCAGCCGGGGAGGGTTATCCACAGATACGCAGTATTTT
- TRBJ2-1 TRBV6-9 TRBD2 CASSLAEYNEQFF TGTGCCAGCAGCCTAGCGGAGTACAATGAGCAGTTCTTC
- TRBJ2-3 TRBV7-9 - CASSPQSARDTQYF TGTGCCAGCAGCCCTCAGTCGGCTAGGGATACGCAGTATTTT
once TRBJ2-1 TRBV5-1 - CASSLASVLYNEQFF TGCGCCAGCAGCTTGGCCAGCGTCCTATACAATGAGCAGTTCTTC
- TRBJ1-1 TRBV5-1 - CASSLNQALAEAFF TGCGCCAGCAGCTTGAACCAGGCGTTGGCTGAAGCTTTCTTT
- TRBJ1-4 TRBV5-5 TRBD1 CASSPDRGREKLFF TGTGCCAGCAGCCCGGACAGGGGCCGTGAAAAACTGTTTTTT
- TRBJ1-2 TRBV29-1 - CSVDDSYGYTF TGCAGCGTTGACGACAGCTATGGCTACACCTTC
few TRBJ1-1 TRBV20-1 - CSAQYTEAFF TGCAGTGCCCAGTACACTGAAGCTTTCTTT
- TRBJ1-4 TRBV30 - CAWSRTAGGEKLFF TGTGCCTGGAGTAGGACGGCAGGTGGTGAAAAACTGTTTTTT
- TRBJ1-2 TRBV30 TRBD1 CAWSRQGAFLKDDYGYTF TGTGCCTGGAGTAGACAGGGGGCTTTCCTGAAGGACGACTATGGCTACACCTTC
- TRBJ1-1 TRBV19 - CASSMRGPTEAFF TGTGCCAGTAGTATGCGAGGGCCGACTGAAGCTTTCTTT
- TRBJ1-5 TRBV4-1 - CASSQEASWRELANQPQHF TGCGCCAGCAGCCAAGAGGCCTCTTGGAGGGAACTTGCGAATCAGCCCCAGCATTTT
- TRBJ2-5 TRBV5-8 TRBD2 CASSRNLAGVGETQYF TGTGCCAGCAGCCGAAACCTAGCGGGAGTGGGGGAGACCCAGTACTTC
- TRBJ1-3 TRBV7-3 - CASSLEGTIFGNTIYF TGTGCCAGCAGCTTGGAGGGGACGATCTTTGGAAACACCATATATTTT
- TRBJ2-7 TRBV7-9 - CASSARALELGEQYF TGTGCCAGCAGCGCACGGGCCCTAGAGTTGGGAGAGCAGTACTTC
- TRBJ2-2 TRBV7-9 - CASSRLGGAGELFF TGTGCCAGCAGCCGACTAGGGGGAGCCGGGGAGCTGTTTTTT
- TRBJ2-1 TRBV25-1 - CASSATSSDSSYNEQFF TGTGCCAGCAGCGCAACCAGCTCCGATAGCTCCTACAATGAGCAGTTCTTC